This TCR beta chain was profiled in a study of T cell responses to AZD1222 COVID-19 vaccine. Overall study findings and caveats: Only after the peak T cell response were repertoires sampled. At study baseline, merely five or six AZD1222 recipients were seropositive. Dominant at 160-218 and 743-854, vaccine-associated CD4 TCRs also spanned spike. The donor group comprised mostly white British people and more females; the analysis possibly underestimated clonal diversity.

From germline, CDR1 is SGDLS and CDR2 YYNGEE. The CDR3 totals 14 residues. With 4 bases removed from V and 1 base from J, the gap between germline ends came to 8 bases. As concerns this clone: Its antigen is unidentified.

Sequencing was performed with immunoSEQ multiplex PCR; in TCRdb, only in-frame clones are kept and a portion is missing. The table includes roughly 100,000 clones, about 89% detected once. The sequencing here drew on peripheral blood, taken 28 days after the second dose of the MenACWY control vaccine. The TCR sequence derives from an adult who received the MenACWY meningococcal vaccine as a control. The rearrangement links TRBV9 to TRBJ2-2; D is unclear. CDR3 nucleotide sequence: TGTGCCAGCAGCACGTACCAGAACACCGGGGAGCTGTTTTTT. It translates to CASSTYQNTGELFF.